This paragraph covers one T cell receptor (beta chain) sequence. These data come from a study of tumor-infiltrating lymphocytes in localized non-small cell lung cancer. CDR3 size: 13 residues. Germline assignment: CDR1 GTSNPN and CDR2 SVGIG (reference sequence). The germline V and J ends were trimmed by 8 bases and 2 bases, with 15 bases remaining between them. The data were produced by immunoSEQ multiplex PCR, yet TCRdb's version contains in-frame clones alone and is incomplete. The data hold 20,000 to 30,000 clones, with just under 75% observed a single time. The sequenced sample was lung tumor tissue. The gene calls are TRBV30 and TRBJ1-2, with D possibly matching TRBD1 (6 bases). The receptor's source is a human donor with non-small cell lung cancer. The CDR3 protein is CALSQGNNYGYTF. The DNA of the CDR3 is TGTGCCCTATCTCAGGGGAACAACTATGGCTACACCTTC.